This entry is about one T cell receptor (beta chain). Trimming left V 5 bases short and J 4 bases short, with 9 bases between. Germline assignment: CDR1 MNHEY and CDR2 SVGAGI. The CDR3 runs to 13 residues. Generated by immunoSEQ multiplex PCR, the TCRdb table keeps only in-frame clones and is missing some. In the table there are fewer than 250,000 clones, roughly nine tenths of which are singletons. The data derive from a study of blood T cell repertoires in COVID-19. The overall study: T cells, B-cell-depleted T cells, or PBMCs provided the cDNA or gDNA that served as material.

The receptor was derived from a man between 70 and 80 years old with acute or convalescent COVID-19. J is TRBJ2-1 and V is TRBV6-5; D remains ambiguous. The sample taken for sequencing was peripheral blood. The CDR3: CASSRSYYNEQFF. Written as DNA, the CDR3 is TGTGCCAGCAGTCGGTCCTATTACAATGAGCAGTTCTTC.